These 21 T cell receptor beta chains share one sample of origin, sequenced in a study of blood T cell repertoires in COVID-19. Sequencing was performed with immunoSEQ multiplex PCR; in TCRdb, only in-frame clones are kept and a portion is missing. The sample has about 360,000 clones, 86% seen once; the top ten hold roughly 7.1%. Source material: peripheral blood. The source is a woman aged 55-70 years with COVID-19, enrolled during active disease.

The chain employs TRBV19 and TRBJ1-1; 11 bases are shared with TRBD1. Germline V gives CDR1 LNHDA, CDR2 SQIVND (reference sequence). J gave up 4 bases and V 3 bases, and 4 bases lay outside the gene matches. The CDR3 runs to 15 residues. The CDR3 nucleotides are TGTGCCAGTAGTATCGGACAGGGGGCAGTCACTGAAGCTTTCTTT. Protein sequence: CASSIGQGAVTEAFF.

This chain links TRBV19 with TRBJ1-6; 10 nucleotides agree with TRBD1. V gave up 3 bases and J gave up 10 bases; unmatched junction bases: 6. The CDR3 extends over 15 amino acids. Germline lookup yields CDR1 LNHDA and CDR2 SQIVND (reference sequence). CDR3: CASSIGTGDRSPLHF. CDR3 in DNA: TGTGCCAGTAGTATCGGGACAGGGGATCGATCACCCCTCCACTTT.

The chain employs TRBV6-5 and TRBJ1-1; no clear D. From germline, CDR1 is MNHEY and CDR2 SVGAGI. This CDR3 contains 13 residues. V was pared by 0 bases and J by 4 bases, with 6 bases between. The CDR3 DNA follows: TGTGCCAGCAGTTACTCAGCTAGCACTGAAGCTTTCTTT. Its translation: CASSYSASTEAFF.

This clone has more than one count but fewer than ten. The gene calls are TRBV19 and TRBJ1-1; TRBD1 matches at 10 bases. V was pared by 5 bases and J by 1 base, with 4 bases of the junction left unmatched. The CDR3 is 15 residues long. CDR1 LNHDA and CDR2 SQIVND come from the germline V gene (reference sequence). This chain's CDR3 is CASSVTGGQNTEAFF. The DNA of the CDR3 is TGTGCCAGTAGTGTGACAGGGGGCCAGAACACTGAAGCTTTCTTT.

This clone was found a few times. The chain couples TRBV7-9 to TRBJ1-1; D unresolved. Deletions cut 5 bases from V and 3 bases from J, with 10 bases between. Germline CDR1 SEHNR, CDR2 FQNEAQ (reference sequence). The CDR3 is made up of 13 amino acids. CDR3 DNA: TGTGCCAGCAGCCGGACGAGGGACACTGAAGCTTTCTTT. It yields the protein CASSRTRDTEAFF.

This clone was detected only once. The chain links TRBV19 to TRBJ1-2, with a possible D match to TRBD1 (6 bases). V gave up 2 bases and J gave up 4 bases, with 17 bases separating them. The CDR3 loop spans 16 amino acids. Germline V lookup: CDR1 LNHDA, CDR2 SQIVND (reference sequence). The chain's CDR3 is CASSIIYQGPTYGYTF. The CDR3, as DNA: TGTGCCAGTAGTATAATATACCAGGGGCCTACCTATGGCTACACCTTC.

This clone was counted between two and nine times. The chain carries TRBV6-4 and TRBJ1-6; weak D call: TRBD1 (5 bases). Germline V gives CDR1 MRHNA, CDR2 SNTAGT. V lost 0 bases, J lost 11 bases, and 11 bases lay in between. The CDR3 runs to 14 residues. The CDR3 DNA sequence: TGTGCCAGCAGTGACTCCTCCGGGGGGACACCCCTCCACTTT. Its translation: CASSDSSGGTPLHF.

This chain uses TRBV9 with TRBJ2-7; 9 bases are a match to TRBD1. With V trimmed by 0 bases and J by 4 bases, 2 bases remained unmatched. The germline CDR1 and CDR2 sequences are SGDLS and YYNGEE. This CDR3 region has 14 residues. This chain's CDR3 is CASSVAGTGYEQYF. The CDR3 region has the DNA TGTGCCAGCAGCGTAGCCGGGACAGGGTACGAGCAGTACTTC.

The V and J genes are TRBV11-1 and TRBJ2-3; 8 nucleotides line up with TRBD2. The CDR3 consists of 16 residues. CDR1 SGHAT and CDR2 FQDESV come from the germline V gene (reference sequence). Trimming cost V 6 bases and J 7 bases; bases outside gene matches: 15. The CDR3 DNA reads TGTGCCAGCAGGAAAGCGGAACGGGGGGGTCAAAATACGCAGTATTTT. This encodes CASRKAERGGQNTQYF.

V usage is TRBV6-2 or TRBV6-3 and J usage is TRBJ1-1; D remains unclear. This CDR3 comprises 13 residues. The germline V gene encodes CDR1 MNHEY and CDR2 SVGEGT. V lost 6 bases, J lost 8 bases, and 16 bases lay in between. The CDR3 DNA follows: TGTGCCAGCAGCCAACGGGAGACGGGGGAAGCTTTCTTT. Its translation is CASSQRETGEAFF.

The chain joins TRBV2 to TRBJ1-2; 9 nucleotides match TRBD1. V trimming: 3 bases; J trimming: 3 bases; junction bases outside the gene matches: 2. Germline V CDR1 and CDR2: SNHLY, FYNNEI. This CDR3 region has 14 residues. The CDR3 DNA is TGTGCCAGCAGTGACTGGACAGGGGACTATGGCTACACCTTC. As protein: CASSDWTGDYGYTF.

This sequence joins TRBV5-1 and TRBJ2-7, with D perhaps matching TRBD2 (6 bases). Germline V lookup: CDR1 SGHRS, CDR2 YFSETQ. Trimming shortened V by 2 bases and J by 2 bases, and 14 bases separated the two germline ends. CDR3 size: 15 residues. Here the CDR3 DNA reads TGCGCCAGCAGCTTTGGGGCAGGACTACCCTACGAGCAGTACTTC. Its protein is CASSFGAGLPYEQYF.

To note about this clone: Other DNA variants within this sample encode the same CDR3. The chain joins TRBV9 to TRBJ2-5; D not certain. The germline CDR1 and CDR2 sequences are SGDLS and YYNGEE. V lost 0 bases and J lost 1, with 7 bases in between. The CDR3 totals 14 residues. The chain's CDR3 is CASSVGSRQETQYF. The CDR3 DNA is TGTGCCAGCAGCGTAGGTAGTCGCCAAGAGACCCAGTACTTC.

This chain connects TRBV3-1 (or the pseudogene TRBV3-2) to TRBJ2-7; D is uncertain. Trimming left V 4 bases short and J 2 bases short, with 9 bases between. Germline V CDR1 and CDR2: LGHDT, YNNKEL (reference sequence). This CDR3 comprises 13 residues. CDR3 region: CASSPPATYEQYF. CDR3 bases: TGTGCCAGCAGCCCCCCAGCGACCTACGAGCAGTACTTC.

CDR3: CASSFTGPTGYTF. DNA of the CDR3: TGTGCCAGCAGCTTCACAGGGCCCACTGGCTACACCTTC. The J gene is TRBJ1-2, the V gene TRBV7-9; TRBD1 is a possible D gene (6 bases). Per germline, CDR1 SEHNR and CDR2 FQNEAQ (reference sequence). Trimming shortened V by 3 bases and J by 7 bases, and 12 bases separated the two germline ends. There are 13 residues in the CDR3.

This rearrangement joins TRBV7-2 to TRBJ2-7; tentatively, D is TRBD1 (6 bases). Germline V gene lookup returns CDR1 SGHTA and CDR2 FQGNSA. Trimming shortened V by 2 bases and J by 7 bases, and 15 bases separated the two germline ends. The CDR3 is made up of 14 amino acids. The CDR3 DNA sequence: TGTGCCAGCAGCTTAAACAGGGTAGGGGGAGAGCAGTACTTC. This codes for CASSLNRVGGEQYF.

The genes are TRBV19 and TRBJ2-1; D is uncertain. The germline V gene encodes CDR1 LNHDA and CDR2 SQIVND (reference sequence). Trimming took 6 bases from V and 2 from J, leaving 11 bases between them. The CDR3 runs 14 residues. The CDR3 spells CASSVVSTYNEQFF. The CDR3 DNA is TGTGCCAGTAGCGTTGTCTCTACCTACAATGAGCAGTTCTTC.

The chain recombines TRBV2 with TRBJ1-1; D ambiguous. The CDR3 totals 13 residues. CDR1 SNHLY and CDR2 FYNNEI come from the germline V gene. Deletions cut 5 bases from V and 1 base from J, with 8 bases between. The CDR3 is CASSLDKNTEAFF. The CDR3 bases are TGTGCCAGCAGTCTCGACAAGAACACTGAAGCTTTCTTT.

Concerning this clone itself: A much larger clone lies one base from this, so it may be a read error. The rearrangement joins TRBV7-2 to TRBJ2-2; D remains ambiguous. The CDR3 contains 12 residues. Germline V gene data show CDR1 as SGHTA and CDR2 as FQGNSA. V lost 5 bases and J lost 1, with 2 bases in between. The CDR3 coding sequence is TGTGCCAGCAGCCTGAACACCGGGGAGCTGTTTTTT. The encoded protein is CASSLNTGELFF.

The chain combines TRBV28 with TRBJ1-1; no definite D call. Germline loops: CDR1 MDHEN, CDR2 SYDVKM. CDR3 length: 12 residues. The V gene lost 2 bases and the J gene lost 4 bases, with 5 bases spanning the gap. CDR3 protein: CASSLTGTEAFF. CDR3 bases: TGTGCCAGCAGTTTAACGGGCACTGAAGCTTTCTTT.

The chain uses TRBV7-2 and TRBJ2-4; TRBD1 matches 9 bases. Germline CDR1 and CDR2: SGHTA and FQGNSA. The CDR3 contains 15 residues. V was pared by 0 bases and J by 5 bases, with 2 bases of the junction left unmatched. The CDR3 here is CASSLAQGAQNIQYF. CDR3 DNA sequence: TGTGCCAGCAGCTTAGCACAGGGGGCCCAAAACATTCAGTACTTC.